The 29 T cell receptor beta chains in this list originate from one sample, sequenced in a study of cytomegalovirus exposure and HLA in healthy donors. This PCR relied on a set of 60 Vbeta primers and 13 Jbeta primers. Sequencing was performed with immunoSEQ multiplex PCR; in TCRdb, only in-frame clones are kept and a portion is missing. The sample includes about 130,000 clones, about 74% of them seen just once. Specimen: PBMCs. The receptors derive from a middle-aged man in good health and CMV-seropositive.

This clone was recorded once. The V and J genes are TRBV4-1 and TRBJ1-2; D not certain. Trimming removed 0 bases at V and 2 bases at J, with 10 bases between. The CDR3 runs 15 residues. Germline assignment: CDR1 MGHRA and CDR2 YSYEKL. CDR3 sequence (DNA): TGCGCCAGCAGCCAAGAGGCAGGTTCAAACTATGGCTACACCTTC. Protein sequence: CASSQEAGSNYGYTF.

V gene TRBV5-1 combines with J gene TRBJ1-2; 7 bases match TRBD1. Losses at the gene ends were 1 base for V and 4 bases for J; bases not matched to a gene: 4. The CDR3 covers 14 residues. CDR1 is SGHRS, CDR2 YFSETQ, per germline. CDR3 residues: CASSLQGGGYGYTF. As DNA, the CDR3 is TGCGCCAGCAGCTTGCAAGGGGGCGGCTATGGCTACACCTTC.

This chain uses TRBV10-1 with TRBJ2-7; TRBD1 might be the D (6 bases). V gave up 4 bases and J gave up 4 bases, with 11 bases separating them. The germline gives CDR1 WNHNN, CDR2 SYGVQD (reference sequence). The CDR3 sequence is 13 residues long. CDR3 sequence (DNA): TGCGCCAGCAGTGTTGGCAGGGGTTACGAGCAGTACTTC. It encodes CASSVGRGYEQYF.

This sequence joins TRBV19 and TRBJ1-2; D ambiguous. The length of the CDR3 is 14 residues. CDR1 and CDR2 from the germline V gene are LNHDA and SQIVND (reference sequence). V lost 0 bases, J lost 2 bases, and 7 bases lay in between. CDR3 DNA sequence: TGTGCCAGTAGTATAGATCTCAGGAACTATGGCTACACCTTC. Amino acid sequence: CASSIDLRNYGYTF.

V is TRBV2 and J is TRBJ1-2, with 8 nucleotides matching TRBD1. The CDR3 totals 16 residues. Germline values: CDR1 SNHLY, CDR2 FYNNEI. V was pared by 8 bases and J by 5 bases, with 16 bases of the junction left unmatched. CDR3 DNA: TGTGCCAGCCTTTTGGAGGGACAGGCTATAAATTATGGCTACACCTTC. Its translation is CASLLEGQAINYGYTF.

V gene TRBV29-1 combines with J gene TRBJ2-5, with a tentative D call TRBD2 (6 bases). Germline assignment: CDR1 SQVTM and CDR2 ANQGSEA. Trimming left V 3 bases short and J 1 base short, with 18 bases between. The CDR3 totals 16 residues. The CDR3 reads CSVEGEVAEFQETQYF. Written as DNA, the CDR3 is TGCAGCGTTGAGGGGGAGGTAGCGGAGTTCCAAGAGACCCAGTACTTC.

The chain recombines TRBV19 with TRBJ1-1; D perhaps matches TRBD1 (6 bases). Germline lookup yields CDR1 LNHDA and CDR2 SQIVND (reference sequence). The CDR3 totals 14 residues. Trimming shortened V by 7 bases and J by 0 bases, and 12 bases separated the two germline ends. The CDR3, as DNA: TGTGCCAGTAACCTAGGGGGTTTGAACACTGAAGCTTTCTTT. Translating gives CASNLGGLNTEAFF.

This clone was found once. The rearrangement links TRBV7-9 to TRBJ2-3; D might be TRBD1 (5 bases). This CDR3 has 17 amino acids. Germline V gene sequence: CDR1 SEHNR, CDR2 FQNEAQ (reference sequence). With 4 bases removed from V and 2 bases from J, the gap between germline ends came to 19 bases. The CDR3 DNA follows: TGTGCCAGCAGCTCCATAAGGGGTTTACAATACACAGATACGCAGTATTTT. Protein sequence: CASSSIRGLQYTDTQYF.

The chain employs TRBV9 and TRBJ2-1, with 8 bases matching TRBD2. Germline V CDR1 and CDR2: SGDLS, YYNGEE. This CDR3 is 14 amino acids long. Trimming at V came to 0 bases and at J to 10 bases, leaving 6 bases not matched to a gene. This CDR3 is CASSVGLAGKEQFF. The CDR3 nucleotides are TGTGCCAGCAGCGTAGGGCTAGCGGGTAAAGAGCAGTTCTTC.

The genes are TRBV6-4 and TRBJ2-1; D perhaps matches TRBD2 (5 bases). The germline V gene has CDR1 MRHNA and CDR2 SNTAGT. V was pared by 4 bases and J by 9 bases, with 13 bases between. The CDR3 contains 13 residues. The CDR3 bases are TGTGCCAGCAGTGGGGTAGCGTCGGGTGAGCAGTTCTTC. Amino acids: CASSGVASGEQFF.

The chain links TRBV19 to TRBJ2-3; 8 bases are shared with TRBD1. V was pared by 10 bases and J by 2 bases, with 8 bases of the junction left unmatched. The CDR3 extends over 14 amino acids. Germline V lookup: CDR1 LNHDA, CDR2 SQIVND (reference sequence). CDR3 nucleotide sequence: TGTGCCACTATTAGGACAGGGATCACAGATACGCAGTATTTT. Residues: CATIRTGITDTQYF.

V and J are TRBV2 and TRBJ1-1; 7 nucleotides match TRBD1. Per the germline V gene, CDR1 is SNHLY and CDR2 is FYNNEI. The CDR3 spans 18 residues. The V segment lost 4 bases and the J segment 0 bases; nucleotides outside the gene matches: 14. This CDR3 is CASSVLRDRVLMNTEAFF. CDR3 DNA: TGTGCCAGCAGTGTTCTGCGAGACAGGGTTCTCATGAACACTGAAGCTTTCTTT.

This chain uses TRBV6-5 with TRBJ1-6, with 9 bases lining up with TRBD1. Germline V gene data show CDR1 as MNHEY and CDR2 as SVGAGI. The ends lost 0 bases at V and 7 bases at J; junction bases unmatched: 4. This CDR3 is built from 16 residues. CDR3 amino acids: CASSYSPTGGNSPLHF. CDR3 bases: TGTGCCAGCAGTTACTCCCCCACAGGGGGCAATTCACCCCTCCACTTT.

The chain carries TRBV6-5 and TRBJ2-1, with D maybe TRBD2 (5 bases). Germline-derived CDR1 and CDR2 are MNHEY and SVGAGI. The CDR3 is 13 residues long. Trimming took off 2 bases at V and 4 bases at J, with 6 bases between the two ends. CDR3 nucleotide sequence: TGTGCCAGCAGTTACCGGGATTACAATGAGCAGTTCTTC. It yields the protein CASSYRDYNEQFF.

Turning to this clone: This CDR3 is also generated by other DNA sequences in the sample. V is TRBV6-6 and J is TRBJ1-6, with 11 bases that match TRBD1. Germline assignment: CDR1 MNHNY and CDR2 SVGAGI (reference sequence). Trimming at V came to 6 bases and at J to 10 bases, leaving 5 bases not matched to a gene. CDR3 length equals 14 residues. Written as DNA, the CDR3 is TGTGCCAGCAGCTCGGGACAGGGGGGCTCACCCCTCCACTTT. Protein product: CASSSGQGGSPLHF.

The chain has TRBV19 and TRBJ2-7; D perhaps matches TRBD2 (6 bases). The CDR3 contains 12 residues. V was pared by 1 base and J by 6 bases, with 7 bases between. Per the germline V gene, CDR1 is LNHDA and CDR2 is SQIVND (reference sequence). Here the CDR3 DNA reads TGTGCCAGTAGTATAGGACTAGGCGAGCAGTACTTC. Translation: CASSIGLGEQYF.

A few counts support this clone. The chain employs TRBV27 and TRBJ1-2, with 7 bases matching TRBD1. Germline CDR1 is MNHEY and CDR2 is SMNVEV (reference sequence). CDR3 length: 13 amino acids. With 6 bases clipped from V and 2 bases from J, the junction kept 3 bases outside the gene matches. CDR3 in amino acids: CASRSTGNYGYTF. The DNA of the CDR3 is TGTGCCAGCAGATCGACAGGGAACTATGGCTACACCTTC.

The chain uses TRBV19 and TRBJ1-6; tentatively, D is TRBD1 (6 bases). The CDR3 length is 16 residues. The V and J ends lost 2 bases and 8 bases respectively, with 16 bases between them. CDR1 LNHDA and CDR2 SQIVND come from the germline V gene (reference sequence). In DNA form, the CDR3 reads TGTGCCAGTAGTATAACCCACAGGGCCCGGGATTCACCCCTCCACTTT. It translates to CASSITHRARDSPLHF.

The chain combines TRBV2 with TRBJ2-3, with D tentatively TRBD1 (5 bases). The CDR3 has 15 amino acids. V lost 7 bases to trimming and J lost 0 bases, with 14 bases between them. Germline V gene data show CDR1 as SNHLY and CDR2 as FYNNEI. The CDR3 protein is CASTNRPPSTDTQYF. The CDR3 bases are TGTGCCAGCACCAACAGGCCCCCTAGCACAGATACGCAGTATTTT.

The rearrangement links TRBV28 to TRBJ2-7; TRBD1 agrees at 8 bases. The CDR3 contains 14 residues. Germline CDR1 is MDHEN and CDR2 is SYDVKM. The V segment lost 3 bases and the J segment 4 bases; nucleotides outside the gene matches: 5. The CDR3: CASSFFRGLYEQYF. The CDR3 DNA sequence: TGTGCCAGCAGTTTCTTCAGGGGGCTTTACGAGCAGTACTTC. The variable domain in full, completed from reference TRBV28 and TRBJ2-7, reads DVKVTQSSRYLVKRTGEKVFLECVQDMDHENMFWYRQDPGLGLRLIYFSYDVKMKEKGDIPEGYSVSREKKERFSLILESASTNQTSMYLCASSFFRGLYEQYFGPGTRLTVT.

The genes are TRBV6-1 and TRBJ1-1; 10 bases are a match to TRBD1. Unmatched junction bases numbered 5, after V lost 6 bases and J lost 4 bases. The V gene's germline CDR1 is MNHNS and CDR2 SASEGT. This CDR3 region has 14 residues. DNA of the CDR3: TGTGCCAGCAGAGGACAGGGGGGCGTCACTGAAGCTTTCTTT. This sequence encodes CASRGQGGVTEAFF.

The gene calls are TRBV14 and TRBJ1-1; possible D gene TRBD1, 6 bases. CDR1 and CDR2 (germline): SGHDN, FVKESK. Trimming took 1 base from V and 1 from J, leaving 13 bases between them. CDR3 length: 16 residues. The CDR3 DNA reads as TGTGCCAGCAGCCAAGCCCACAGGGCCTCGAACACTGAAGCTTTCTTT. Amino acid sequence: CASSQAHRASNTEAFF.

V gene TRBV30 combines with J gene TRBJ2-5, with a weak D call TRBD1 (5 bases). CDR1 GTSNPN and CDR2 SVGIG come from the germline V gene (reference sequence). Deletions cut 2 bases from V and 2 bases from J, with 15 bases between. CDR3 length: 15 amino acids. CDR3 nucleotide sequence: TGTGCCTGGAGTCCGGCGACAGTTACTCAAGAGACCCAGTACTTC. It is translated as CAWSPATVTQETQYF.

The CDR3 reads CASSQDRGLVLTF. Written as DNA, the CDR3 is TGTGCCAGTAGCCAGGACAGGGGGCTAGTCCTGACTTTC. The chain is built from TRBV19 and TRBJ2-6; 11 nucleotides agree with TRBD1. V trimming: 6 bases; J trimming: 13 bases; junction bases outside the gene matches: 5. The CDR3 is 13 amino acids. Germline V gene data show CDR1 as LNHDA and CDR2 as SQIVND (reference sequence).

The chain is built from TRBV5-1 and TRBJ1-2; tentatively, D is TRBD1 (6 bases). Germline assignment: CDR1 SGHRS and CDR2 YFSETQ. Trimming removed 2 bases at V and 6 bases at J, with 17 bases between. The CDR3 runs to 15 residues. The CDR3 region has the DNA TGCGCCAGCAGCTTACAGGACAGCTCTCAGGATGGCTACACCTTC. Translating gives CASSLQDSSQDGYTF. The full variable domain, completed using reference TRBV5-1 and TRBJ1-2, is KAGVTQTPRYLIKTRGQQVTLSCSPISGHRSVSWYQQTPGQGLQFLFEYFSETQRNKGNFPGRFSGRQFSNSRSEMNVSTLELGDSALYLCASSLQDSSQDGYTFGSGTRLTVV.

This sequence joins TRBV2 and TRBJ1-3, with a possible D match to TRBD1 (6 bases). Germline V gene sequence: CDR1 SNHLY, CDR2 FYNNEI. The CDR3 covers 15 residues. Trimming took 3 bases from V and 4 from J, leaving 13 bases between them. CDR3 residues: CASSDVGGPGNTIYF. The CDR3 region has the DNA TGTGCCAGCAGTGATGTGGGGGGGCCAGGAAACACCATATATTTT. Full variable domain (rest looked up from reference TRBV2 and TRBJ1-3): EPEVTQTPSHQVTQMGQEVILRCVPISNHLYFYWYRQILGQKVEFLVSFYNNEISEKSEIFDDQFSVERPDGSNFTLKIRSTKLEDSAMYFCASSDVGGPGNTIYFGEGSWLTVV.

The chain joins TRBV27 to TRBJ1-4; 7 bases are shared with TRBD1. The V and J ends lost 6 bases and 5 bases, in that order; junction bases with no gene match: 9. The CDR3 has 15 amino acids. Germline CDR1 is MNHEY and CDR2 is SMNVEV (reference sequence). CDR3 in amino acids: CASSQRRGLNEKLFF. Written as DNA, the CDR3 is TGTGCCAGCAGCCAACGGAGGGGGCTAAATGAAAAACTGTTTTTT. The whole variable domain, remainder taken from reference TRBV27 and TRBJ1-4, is EAQVTQNPRYLITVTGKKLTVTCSQNMNHEYMSWYRQDPGLGLRQIYYSMNVEVTDKGDVPEGYKVSRKEKRNFPLILESPSPNQTSLYFCASSQRRGLNEKLFFGSGTQLSVL.

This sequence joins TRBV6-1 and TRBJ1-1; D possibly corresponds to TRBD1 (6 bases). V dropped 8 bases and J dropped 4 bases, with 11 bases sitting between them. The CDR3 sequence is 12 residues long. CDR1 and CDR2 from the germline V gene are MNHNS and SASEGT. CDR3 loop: CASDRSRTEAFF. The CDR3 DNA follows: TGTGCCAGCGACAGGTCACGCACTGAAGCTTTCTTT.

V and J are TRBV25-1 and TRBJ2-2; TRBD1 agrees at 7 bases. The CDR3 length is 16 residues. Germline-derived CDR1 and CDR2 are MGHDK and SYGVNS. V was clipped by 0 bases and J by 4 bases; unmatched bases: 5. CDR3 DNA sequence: TGTGCCAGCAGTGAATACACGCCAGGGGGCACCGGGGAGCTGTTTTTT. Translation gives CASSEYTPGGTGELFF.